The T cell receptor (beta chain) described here comes from a study of blood T cells in healthy people across ages. For the study at large: When template switching was applied, about one barcoded beta molecule was captured per two T cells.

Donor samples were obtained from healthy Caucasian individuals from Russia, aged about 6 to 95. Roughly 10 milliliters of peripheral blood were drawn from each donor into EDTA-treated tubes. A J-beta primer mix and a sample-barcoded 5' primer were used in a second PCR of roughly 7 to 12 cycles. The template-switch adaptor, which had 12 random nucleotides, put a tag on each cDNA molecule. TCRdb reanalysed the 5' RACE reads using MiXCR and keeps one entry per CDR3 protein. The repertoire consists of hundreds of thousands of distinct CDR3 sequences, with about half occurring once and the leading ten covering around a sixth. V lost 2 bases to trimming and J lost 8 bases, with 16 bases between them. CDR1 and CDR2 from the germline V gene are SGHDN and FVKESK. The CDR3 consists of 15 residues.

Sequences were obtained from blood. The chain carries TRBV14 and TRBJ2-1; D is possibly TRBD2 (6 bases). This TCR was sampled from a man older than 75 in good health. Here the CDR3 reads CASSQLKSSVHEQFF. The DNA of the CDR3 is TGTGCCAGCAGCCAACTAAAATCTAGCGTACATGAGCAGTTCTTC.